Listed below are T cell receptor beta chains from one sample, sequenced in a study of cytomegalovirus exposure and HLA in healthy donors. Assay: immunoSEQ multiplex PCR; the TCRdb copy retains only in-frame clones and omits some. The repertoire holds about 170,000 clones, with roughly 84% as singletons. The sequenced material came from PBMCs. The origin of the receptors is a male donor in good health and CMV-seronegative. Both conserved end residues are part of each CDR3. Fields, in order: CDR3 DNA, CDR3 protein, D gene, V gene, J gene, clone size. The D gene is left open where the match is weak. Some rows have no size entry. The others give once, few or many, or a class for an expanded clone.

DNA: TGTGCCAGCAGCGTAGGGACAGGGGTCTACGAGCAGTACTTC
CDR3: CASSVGTGVYEQYF
D: TRBD1
V: TRBV9
J: TRBJ2-7
size: NA

DNA: TGTGCCAGCAGCTCAGGCTCAGGGGGCGCATTGTCGGACACTGAAGCTTTCTTT
CDR3: CASSSGSGGALSDTEAFF
D: TRBD1
V: TRBV7-8
J: TRBJ1-1
size: few

DNA: TGTGCCAGCACATACACTACCCTTAAGGGGGATGGTGGCTACACCTTC
CDR3: CASTYTTLKGDGGYTF
D: NA
V: TRBV6-6
J: TRBJ1-2
size: NA

DNA: TGTGCCAGCAGTTTATCCCAGGGTCCCTCGTCCGAGCAGTACTTC
CDR3: CASSLSQGPSSEQYF
D: NA
V: TRBV28
J: TRBJ2-7
size: few

DNA: TGTGCCAGCTCACCCTCAGGGGTAGCTGGAAACACCATATATTTT
CDR3: CASSPSGVAGNTIYF
D: NA
V: TRBV18
J: TRBJ1-3
size: NA

DNA: TGTGCCTGGAGTGTGTCTAGGACTAGCGGGTACTCCTACGAGCAGTACTTC
CDR3: CAWSVSRTSGYSYEQYF
D: TRBD2
V: TRBV30
J: TRBJ2-7
size: NA

DNA: TGTGCCAGCAGCTCTACGGGACTAGGGCACTACAATGAGCAGTTCTTC
CDR3: CASSSTGLGHYNEQFF
D: TRBD2
V: TRBV7-8
J: TRBJ2-1
size: NA

DNA: TGTGCCAGCAGGGACGGGACAGGTTATCATGGCTACACCTTC
CDR3: CASRDGTGYHGYTF
D: TRBD1
V: TRBV6-1
J: TRBJ1-2
size: NA

DNA: TGTGCCAGCAGTTATGTTATTGGCTACACCTTC
CDR3: CASSYVIGYTF
D: NA
V: TRBV6-6
J: TRBJ1-2
size: NA

DNA: TGTGCCAGCAGCCCCCACAGCGGGAGGATCTACGAGCAGTACTTC
CDR3: CASSPHSGRIYEQYF
D: TRBD2
V: TRBV5-4
J: TRBJ2-7
size: NA

DNA: TGTGCCAGTAGTTTCGGGACAGGGGTGAAGAACGCACCCCTCCACTTT
CDR3: CASSFGTGVKNAPLHF
D: TRBD1
V: TRBV19
J: TRBJ1-6
size: NA

DNA: TGTGCCAGTAGTATACCGGGTCCAGATACGCAGTATTTT
CDR3: CASSIPGPDTQYF
D: NA
V: TRBV19
J: TRBJ2-3
size: NA

DNA: TGTGCCAGCAGCACCGGACAGGGGACCGGGGAGCTGTTTTTT
CDR3: CASSTGQGTGELFF
D: TRBD1
V: TRBV7-9
J: TRBJ2-2
size: NA

DNA: TGTGCCAGCAGCCCCGGTGCTGGGGGGACTAATGAAAAACTGTTTTTT
CDR3: CASSPGAGGTNEKLFF
D: NA
V: TRBV7-9
J: TRBJ1-4
size: NA

DNA: TGTGCCAGCAGCTTAGCGTCCTCCTCGGGTGTACCGACTCGGCTGTTTTTT
CDR3: CASSLASSSGVPTRLFF
D: NA
V: TRBV11-1
J: TRBJ1-4
size: NA

DNA: TGTGCCATCAGTGATCGGACAGGTTCCTACGAGCAGTACTTC
CDR3: CAISDRTGSYEQYF
D: TRBD1
V: TRBV10-3
J: TRBJ2-7
size: NA

DNA: TGTGCCAGCAGCTTGGCAGGGGGTCTATCCTACGAGCAGTTCTTC
CDR3: CASSLAGGLSYEQFF
D: TRBD1
V: TRBV5-4
J: TRBJ2-1
size: NA